The 9 T cell receptor beta chains below all came from one sample that was sequenced in a study of T cell repertoires in cytomegalovirus infection. Their antigens remain unidentified. One entry per CDR3 protein results from TCRdb running MiXCR on the reads. The data contain hundreds of thousands of distinct CDR3 sequences, roughly a third of them singletons. The sample in question was cultured PBMCs, obtained from culture after CMV antigen stimulation. The receptor source for this set is a human donor in good health (CMV status not recorded). Some clones in this sample may be carry-over from other donors' samples.

The V and J genes are TRBV6-2 or TRBV6-3 and TRBJ2-1; TRBD2 agrees at 10 bases. Trimming took 6 bases from V and 6 from J; bases not matched to a gene: 8. CDR1 is MNHEY and CDR2 is SVGEGT in the germline V gene. The CDR3 totals 15 residues. The CDR3 DNA reads as TGTGCCAGCAGGGGATGGGCTAGCGGGAGCAATGAGCAGTTCTTC. Residues: CASRGWASGSNEQFF.

This clonotype was seen many times. V usage is TRBV7-2 and J usage is TRBJ2-3, with 11 bases matching TRBD1. The CDR3 has 16 residues. The germline gives CDR1 SGHTA, CDR2 FQGNSA. V lost 4 bases and J lost 7; bases outside the gene matches: 10. CDR3 DNA: TGTGCCAGCAGCTCCTGGACAGGGGGCGCTGGGAATACGCAGTATTTT. Protein sequence: CASSSWTGGAGNTQYF.

This clonotype appeared a few times. The V and J genes are TRBV4-2 and TRBJ1-4; no clear D. The CDR3 extends over 12 amino acids. Germline CDR1 LGHNA, CDR2 YNFKEQ. The V and J ends lost 0 bases and 6 bases respectively, with 2 bases between them. The CDR3 sequence is CASSQDDEKLFF. The CDR3 DNA reads as TGTGCCAGCAGCCAAGATGATGAAAAACTGTTTTTT.

At least ten counts were recorded for this clonotype. The rearrangement links TRBV12-3 or TRBV12-4 to TRBJ1-5; 7 bases agree with TRBD1. CDR3 length: 15 amino acids. The V gene end was trimmed by 6 bases and the J gene end by 2 bases; junction bases not matched to a gene: 7. CDR3 sequence: CASSSDREGNQPQHF. For the CDR3, the DNA is TGTGCCAGCAGCTCTGACAGGGAGGGCAATCAGCCCCAGCATTTT.

This rearrangement joins TRBV6-1 to TRBJ1-3, with D perhaps TRBD1 (5 bases). This CDR3 contains 15 residues. CDR1 is MNHNS and CDR2 is SASEGT in the germline V gene. V lost 5 bases, J lost 4 bases, and 15 bases lay in between. CDR3 in amino acids: CASSLTGTDGNTIYF. CDR3 nucleotide sequence: TGTGCCAGCAGTTTAACCGGGACGGACGGAAACACCATATATTTT.

The chain joins TRBV12-3 or TRBV12-4 to TRBJ1-3; D unresolved. V was pared by 2 bases and J by 0 bases, with 11 bases between. The CDR3 length is 16 residues. CDR3 nucleotide sequence: TGTGCCAGCAGTTTAATAGCGGCGAACTCTGGAAACACCATATATTTT. Its protein is CASSLIAANSGNTIYF.

The chain couples TRBV28 to TRBJ2-3; D gene ambiguous. The CDR3 has 13 residues. Trimming left V 5 bases short and J 4 bases short, with 10 bases between. CDR1 is MDHEN, CDR2 SYDVKM, per germline. This CDR3 reads CASSEVAPDTQYF. The DNA for the CDR3 is TGTGCCAGCAGTGAGGTAGCCCCAGATACGCAGTATTTT.

V and J are TRBV7-2 and TRBJ1-2, with 9 bases fitting TRBD1. V dropped 5 bases and J dropped 4; count of bases not matched to a gene: 8. The germline CDR1 and CDR2 sequences are SGHTA and FQGNSA. The CDR3 consists of 15 residues. CDR3 sequence reads: CASSPGTGQVYGYTF. CDR3 coding DNA: TGTGCCAGCAGCCCTGGGACAGGGCAAGTCTATGGCTACACCTTC. Complete variable domain (other parts from reference TRBV7-2 and TRBJ1-2): GAGVSQSPSNKVTEKGKDVELRCDPISGHTALYWYRQSLGQGLEFLIYFQGNSAPDKSGLPSDRFSAERTGGSVSTLTIQRTQQEDSAVYLCASSPGTGQVYGYTFGSGTRLTVV.

This clonotype appeared a few times. J is TRBJ1-5 and V is TRBV10-3, with 8 bases identical to TRBD1. V trimming: 6 bases; J trimming: 6 bases; junction bases outside the gene matches: 10. The CDR3 runs to 15 residues. Germline lookup yields CDR1 ENHRY and CDR2 SYGVKD. CDR3 bases: TGTGCCATCAGGAGTGGCACAGGGGGAAGTCAGCCCCAGCATTTT. It encodes CAIRSGTGGSQPQHF.